These 6 T cell receptor beta chains originate from one sample sequenced in a study of blood T cell repertoires in COVID-19. The method was immunoSEQ multiplex PCR; TCRdb's version includes in-frame clones alone and lacks a portion of them. The sample records around 46,000 clones, over 80% being singletons. Sequencing used peripheral blood. The origin of the receptors is a man between 70 and 80 years old with acute or convalescent COVID-19.

This clone was picked up a small number of times. CDR3 in DNA: TGCGCCAGCAGCCGCACACTAGCGAACACTGAAGCTTTCTTT. This codes for CASSRTLANTEAFF. The chain has TRBV4-3 and TRBJ1-1; D call uncertain. The germline CDR1 and CDR2 sequences are LGHNA and YSLEER. V was pared by 4 bases and J by 1 base, with 10 bases between. The CDR3 consists of 14 residues.

In nucleotides, the CDR3 is TGTGCCAGCAGACTCATAGCGGGGGACGAGCAGTACTTC. It translates to CASRLIAGDEQYF. This chain uses TRBV5-4 with TRBJ2-7, with TRBD2 matching over 9 bases. The CDR3 runs to 13 residues. Germline V lookup: CDR1 SGHNT, CDR2 YYREEE (reference sequence). V was clipped by 5 bases and J by 5 bases; unmatched bases: 5.

The rearrangement uses TRBV7-8 and TRBJ1-3; 8 bases are shared with TRBD1. Germline CDR1 and CDR2: SGHVS and FQNEAQ. CDR3 size: 15 residues. J lost 4 bases, V lost 5 bases, and 7 bases had no gene match. The chain's CDR3 is CASSPRGTGGNTIYF. DNA of the CDR3: TGTGCCAGCAGCCCCAGGGGGACAGGAGGAAACACCATATATTTT.

This clone was seen a handful of times. V usage is TRBV5-1 and J usage is TRBJ1-5; D is undetermined. The CDR3 has 15 amino acids. V was shortened by 4 bases and J by 2 bases, with 13 bases between the two germline ends. Germline assignment: CDR1 SGHRS and CDR2 YFSETQ. The CDR3 is CASSVASGRNQPQHF. CDR3 nucleotide sequence: TGCGCCAGCAGCGTAGCCTCTGGTCGCAATCAGCCCCAGCATTTT. The whole variable domain, remainder taken from reference TRBV5-1 and TRBJ1-5, is KAGVTQTPRYLIKTRGQQVTLSCSPISGHRSVSWYQQTPGQGLQFLFEYFSETQRNKGNFPGRFSGRQFSNSRSEMNVSTLELGDSALYLCASSVASGRNQPQHFGDGTRLSIL.

The chain couples TRBV27 to TRBJ1-4; D possibly corresponds to TRBD1 (6 bases). Trimming shortened V by 6 bases and J by 3 bases, and 11 bases separated the two germline ends. This CDR3 comprises 14 residues. The germline gives CDR1 MNHEY, CDR2 SMNVEV (reference sequence). The CDR3 loop reads CASRTTGANEKLFF. The CDR3 coding sequence is TGTGCCAGCAGAACGACAGGCGCTAATGAAAAACTGTTTTTT.

The chain recombines TRBV30 with TRBJ1-5; 9 bases line up with TRBD1. Unmatched junction bases numbered 6, after V lost 3 bases and J lost 3 bases. From germline, CDR1 is GTSNPN and CDR2 SVGIG (reference sequence). The CDR3 sequence is 15 residues long. CDR3 sequence reads: CAWSWDRVPNQPQHF. The CDR3 bases are TGTGCCTGGAGCTGGGACAGGGTCCCCAATCAGCCCCAGCATTTT.